The 4 T cell receptor beta chains below all came from one sample that was sequenced in a study of blood T cell repertoires in COVID-19. Libraries were prepared by immunoSEQ multiplex PCR; TCRdb keeps only in-frame clonotypes and omits some of them. The sample yields 210,000 or so clones, 83% seen once. Material for sequencing was PBMCs or T cells enriched from blood (not recorded which). The receptor set was obtained from a woman aged 50 to 60 who had been exposed to COVID-19.

The chain employs TRBV12-5 and TRBJ2-3; D is perhaps TRBD2 (5 bases). Trimming removed 6 bases from V and 0 bases from J, with 7 bases in between. The CDR3 runs 13 residues. The germline V gene encodes CDR1 LGHNT and CDR2 FRNRAP. CDR3 region: CASGGLSTDTQYF. As DNA, the CDR3 is TGTGCTAGTGGAGGACTCAGCACAGATACGCAGTATTTT.

The gene calls are TRBV19 and TRBJ2-7; tentative D call: TRBD2 (5 bases). This CDR3 contains 13 residues. Germline values: CDR1 LNHDA, CDR2 SQIVND (reference sequence). Trimming pared 9 bases from V and 7 bases from J, leaving 19 bases between. CDR3 sequence reads: CASSRGESGEQYF. For the CDR3, the DNA is TGTGCCAGCTCCCGTGGCGAGTCGGGAGAGCAGTACTTC.

The V call is TRBV10-3, the J call TRBJ2-3; 10 bases map to TRBD1. The junction had 3 bases not matched to a gene; V was cut back by 0 bases and J by 3 bases. The germline gives CDR1 ENHRY, CDR2 SYGVKD. This CDR3 region has 16 residues. CDR3: CAISESLDRGTDTQYF. The CDR3 region has the DNA TGTGCCATCAGTGAGTCTCTGGACAGGGGGACAGATACGCAGTATTTT.

The chain couples TRBV19 to TRBJ1-1, with a tentative D call TRBD1 (5 bases). Looked up from germline, CDR1 is LNHDA and CDR2 is SQIVND (reference sequence). V was pared by 3 bases and J by 7 bases, with 12 bases between. This CDR3 is 13 amino acids long. CDR3 sequence: CASSMVRQREAFF. The CDR3 bases are TGTGCCAGTAGTATGGTTCGACAGCGTGAAGCTTTCTTT.